This T cell receptor beta chain was found in a study of Ad26.COV2.S vaccination and SARS-CoV-2 variants. Trimming left V 0 bases short and J 4 bases short, with 10 bases between. The CDR3 has 14 amino acids. The germline V gene has CDR1 SGHAT and CDR2 FQNNGV. The table came from immunoSEQ multiplex PCR; TCRdb's copy has only in-frame clones and leaves some out. The sample includes 360,000 or so clones, approximately 90% of them seen just once. The treatment was: 15 to 20 received Ad26.COV2.S at low or high dose, single or two shots; roughly five received placebo; per-sample allocation not given. Following the first vaccine or placebo injection, samples were taken on day 63.

This sequence was found in a person aged 18 to 65 who received the Ad26.COV2.S COVID-19 vaccine or a placebo. This chain uses TRBV11-2 with TRBJ2-7; D is ambiguous. Sequenced material: peripheral blood, taken in a trial of Ad26.COV2.S vaccine versus placebo. The DNA of the CDR3 is TGTGCCAGCAGCTTAGATCGTACGTATTACGAGCAGTACTTC. This codes for CASSLDRTYYEQYF.